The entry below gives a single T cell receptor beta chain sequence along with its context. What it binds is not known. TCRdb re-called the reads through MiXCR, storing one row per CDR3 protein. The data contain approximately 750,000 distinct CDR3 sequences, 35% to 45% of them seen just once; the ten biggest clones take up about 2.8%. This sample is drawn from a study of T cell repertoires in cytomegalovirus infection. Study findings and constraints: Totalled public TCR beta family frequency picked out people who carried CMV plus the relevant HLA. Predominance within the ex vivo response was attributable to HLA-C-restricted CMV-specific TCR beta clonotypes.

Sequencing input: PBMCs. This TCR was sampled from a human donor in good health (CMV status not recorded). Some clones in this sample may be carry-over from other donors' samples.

Here the CDR3 reads CASSSRQGGSSPLHF. The CDR3 bases are TGTGCCAGCAGTTCAAGACAGGGGGGTTCTTCACCCCTCCACTTT. The gene calls are TRBV6-5 and TRBJ1-6, with TRBD1 identical over 9 bases. CDR1 is MNHEY, CDR2 SVGAGI, per germline. V lost 4 bases and J lost 9; bases outside the gene matches: 7. CDR3 length equals 15 residues.